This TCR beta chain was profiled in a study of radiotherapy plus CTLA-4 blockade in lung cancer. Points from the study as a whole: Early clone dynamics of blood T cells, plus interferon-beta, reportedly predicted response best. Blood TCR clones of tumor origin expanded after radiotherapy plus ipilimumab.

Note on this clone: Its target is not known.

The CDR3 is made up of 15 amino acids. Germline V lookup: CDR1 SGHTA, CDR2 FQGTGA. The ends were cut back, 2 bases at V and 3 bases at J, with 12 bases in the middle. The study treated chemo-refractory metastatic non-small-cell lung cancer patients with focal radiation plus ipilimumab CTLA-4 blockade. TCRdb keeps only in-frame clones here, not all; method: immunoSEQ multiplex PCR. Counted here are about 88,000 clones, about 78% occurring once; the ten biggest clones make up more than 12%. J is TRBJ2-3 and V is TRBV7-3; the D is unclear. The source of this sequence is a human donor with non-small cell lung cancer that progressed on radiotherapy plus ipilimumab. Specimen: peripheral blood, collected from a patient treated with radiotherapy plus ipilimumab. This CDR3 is CASSLDGRPTDTQYF. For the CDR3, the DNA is TGTGCCAGCAGCTTAGATGGGCGCCCAACAGATACGCAGTATTTT.